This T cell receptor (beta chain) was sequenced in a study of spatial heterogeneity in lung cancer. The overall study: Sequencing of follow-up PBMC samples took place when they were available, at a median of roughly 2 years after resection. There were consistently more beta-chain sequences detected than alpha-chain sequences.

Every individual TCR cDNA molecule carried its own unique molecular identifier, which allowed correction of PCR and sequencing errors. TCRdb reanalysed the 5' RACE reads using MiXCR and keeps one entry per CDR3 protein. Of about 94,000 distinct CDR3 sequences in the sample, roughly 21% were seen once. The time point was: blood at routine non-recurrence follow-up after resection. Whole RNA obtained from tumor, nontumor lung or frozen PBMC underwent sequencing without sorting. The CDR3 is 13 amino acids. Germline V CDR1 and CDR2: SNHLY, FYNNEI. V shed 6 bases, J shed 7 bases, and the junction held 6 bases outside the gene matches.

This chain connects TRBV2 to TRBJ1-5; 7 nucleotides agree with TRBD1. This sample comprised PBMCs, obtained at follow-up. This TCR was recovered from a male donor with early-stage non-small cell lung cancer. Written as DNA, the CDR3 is TGTGCCAGCAGGCCCACAGGGGACCAGCCCCAGCATTTT. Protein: CASRPTGDQPQHF.